The present TCR beta chain was sequenced within a study of technical replicates of blood from several donors. CDR1 MNHNS and CDR2 SASEGT come from the germline V gene. The germline V and J ends were trimmed by 3 bases and 6 bases, with 11 bases remaining between them. This CDR3 region has 14 residues. Assay: immunoSEQ multiplex PCR; the TCRdb copy retains only in-frame clones and omits some. The data hold about 73,000 clones, with around 93% observed a single time. This chain joins TRBV6-1 and TRBJ2-2, with a possible D match to TRBD2 (7 bases). Material for sequencing was T cells isolated from PBMCs. This clonotype was sampled from a human donor in good health. The CDR3 region has the DNA TGTGCCAGCAGTGAGCCGGGGGGCCCCGGGGAGCTGTTTTTT. It yields the protein CASSEPGGPGELFF.